Presented here are 29 T cell receptor beta chains from one specimen sequenced in a study of CD8 T cells in ankylosing spondylitis. Findings of the study overall: Made up of about eight highly homologous variants, a TCR beta motif appeared characteristic of ankylosing spondylitis blood.

TCRdb redid the calling of the 5' RACE reads with MiXCR, one entry per CDR3 protein. Of 200,000 to 250,000 distinct CDR3 sequences listed, 18% are singletons. Their recognized antigens are unknown. The sequenced sample consisted of blood, either unsorted or a sorted T cell fraction (not recorded which). The receptors come from a male donor with ankylosing spondylitis.

In its sample, this clonotype was seen a few times. As DNA, the CDR3 is TGCAGTGCTAGAGATCGCCTCACTAGCGGGACCCTATACAATGAGCAGTTCTTC. This translates into CSARDRLTSGTLYNEQFF. The chain employs TRBV20-1 and TRBJ2-1, with 10 bases fitting TRBD2. This CDR3 has 18 amino acids. Per the germline V gene, CDR1 is DFQATT and CDR2 is SNEGSKA (reference sequence). Trimming removed 0 bases from V and 4 bases from J; junction bases left unmatched: 12.

DNA of the CDR3: TGTGCCAGCAGCTTATTAGCGGGAGAGGGCTATGAGCAGTTCTTC. Its protein product is CASSLLAGEGYEQFF. The chain is built from TRBV7-2 and TRBJ2-1; 9 bases map to TRBD2. V dropped 2 bases and J dropped 8; count of bases not matched to a gene: 7. Germline V gene data show CDR1 as SGHTA and CDR2 as FQGNSA. The CDR3 is 15 amino acids.

Only a few counts were recorded for this clonotype. Written as DNA, the CDR3 is TGTGCCAGCAGTTTCGAGGCCGAGGCGTCACCCCTCCACTTT. Its translation: CASSFEAEASPLHF. V is TRBV12-3 or TRBV12-4 and J is TRBJ1-6; no firm D call. This CDR3 contains 14 residues. Trimming left V 3 bases short and J 10 bases short, with 13 bases between.

The table lists this clonotype with a few counts. The chain employs TRBV29-1 and TRBJ1-1, with D unclear. The CDR3 length is 11 residues. Between the trimmed V and J ends, which lost 7 bases and 4 bases, there was a span of 10 bases. Germline loops: CDR1 SQVTM, CDR2 ANQGSEA. In nucleotides, the CDR3 is TGCAGCGCTGGGGAAGGCACTGAAGCTTTCTTT. Translating it yields CSAGEGTEAFF. Full variable domain (rest looked up from reference TRBV29-1 and TRBJ1-1): SAVISQKPSRDICQRGTSLTIQCQVDSQVTMMFWYRQQPGQSLTLIATANQGSEATYESGFVIDKFPISRPNLTFSTLTVSNMSPEDSSIYLCSAGEGTEAFFGQGTRLTVV.

This clonotype was seen a few times. The chain couples TRBV12-3 or TRBV12-4 to TRBJ2-3, with 7 bases lining up with TRBD2. This CDR3 spans 12 amino acids. V lost 10 bases and J lost 4; bases outside the gene matches: 5. CDR3 sequence reads: CATSGDPDTQYF. The DNA of the CDR3 is TGTGCCACCAGCGGGGACCCAGATACGCAGTATTTT.

The genes are TRBV9 and TRBJ1-6; 9 nucleotides match TRBD1. CDR1 and CDR2 (germline): SGDLS, YYNGEE. The CDR3 is made up of 15 amino acids. Trimming at V came to 2 bases and at J to 7 bases, leaving 4 bases not matched to a gene. The CDR3 DNA reads TGTGCCAGCAGCGTGGAGGGACAGGGCAATTCACCCCTCCACTTT. It encodes CASSVEGQGNSPLHF.

This clonotype showed up many times. The V and J genes are TRBV12-3 or TRBV12-4 and TRBJ1-5, with D unresolved. The CDR3 length is 15 residues. The V end was cut by 5 bases, the J end by 0 bases, with 11 bases between. The CDR3 spells CASSPPVDSNQPQHF. The CDR3 DNA follows: TGTGCCAGCAGTCCACCAGTAGATAGCAATCAGCCCCAGCATTTT.

This chain uses TRBV2 with TRBJ1-5; the match to TRBD1 covers 7 bases. Germline trimming cut 4 bases from V and 0 bases from J; bases unmatched to any gene: 12. CDR1 and CDR2 (germline): SNHLY, FYNNEI. This CDR3 has 18 residues. The CDR3 DNA reads TGTGCCAGCAGTGGGCGGGACAGTCGGGGATATAGCAATCAGCCCCAGCATTTT. Amino acid sequence: CASSGRDSRGYSNQPQHF. Supplemented by reference TRBV2 and TRBJ1-5, the full variable domain reads EPEVTQTPSHQVTQMGQEVILRCVPISNHLYFYWYRQILGQKVEFLVSFYNNEISEKSEIFDDQFSVERPDGSNFTLKIRSTKLEDSAMYFCASSGRDSRGYSNQPQHFGDGTRLSIL.

This clonotype was picked up a small number of times. The rearrangement links TRBV24-1 to TRBJ2-1; D gene unclear. The CDR3 is 12 amino acids. Germline CDR1 and CDR2: KGHDR and SFDVKD. The ends were cut back, 4 bases at V and 8 bases at J, with 8 bases in the middle. CDR3 region: CATSDGYHEQFF. CDR3 coding DNA: TGTGCCACCAGTGACGGGTACCATGAGCAGTTCTTC.

This clonotype was observed many times. The chain carries TRBV20-1 and TRBJ2-7; TRBD1 might be the D (6 bases). With 0 bases removed from V and 4 bases from J, the gap between germline ends came to 10 bases. CDR3 length: 13 amino acids. Per the germline V gene, CDR1 is DFQATT and CDR2 is SNEGSKA (reference sequence). The CDR3 is CSARERTAYEQYF. CDR3 coding DNA: TGCAGTGCTAGAGAACGGACAGCATACGAGCAGTACTTC.

This clonotype has only a few counts. V usage is TRBV5-5 and J usage is TRBJ1-5, with 8 bases lining up with TRBD1. CDR3 length: 15 amino acids. Germline V gives CDR1 SGHKS, CDR2 YYEKEE (reference sequence). Losses at the gene ends were 4 bases for V and 7 bases for J; bases not matched to a gene: 10. The CDR3 is CASSADRVVSQPQHF. In DNA, the CDR3 is TGTGCCAGCAGCGCGGACAGGGTCGTATCCCAGCCCCAGCATTTT. The full variable domain, completed using reference TRBV5-5 and TRBJ1-5, is DAGVTQSPTHLIKTRGQQVTLRCSPISGHKSVSWYQQVLGQGPQFIFQYYEKEERGRGNFPDRFSARQFPNYSSELNVNALLLGDSALYLCASSADRVVSQPQHFGDGTRLSIL.

This clonotype occurred a few times. The chain carries TRBV27 and TRBJ2-3, with 7 bases lining up with TRBD2. V dropped 6 bases and J dropped 2; count of bases not matched to a gene: 8. The CDR3 is made up of 15 amino acids. The germline V gene has CDR1 MNHEY and CDR2 SMNVEV (reference sequence). Here the CDR3 reads CASSSGTTSTDTQYF. Written as DNA, the CDR3 is TGTGCCAGCAGCTCCGGGACTACCTCCACAGATACGCAGTATTTT.

The chain combines TRBV20-1 with TRBJ2-7; 12 nucleotides agree with TRBD2. This CDR3 has 13 amino acids. The V and J ends lost 5 bases and 3 bases, in that order; junction bases with no gene match: 2. Germline V gene sequence: CDR1 DFQATT, CDR2 SNEGSKA (reference sequence). CDR3 residues: CSAASGGGYEQYF. In DNA form, the CDR3 reads TGCAGTGCTGCTAGCGGGGGGGGCTACGAGCAGTACTTC.

This clonotype was found a few times. The chain combines TRBV6-2 or TRBV6-3 with TRBJ2-3; D is unresolved. CDR3 length: 13 residues. The ends were cut back, 1 base at V and 1 base at J, with 3 bases in the middle. Germline CDR1 reads MNHEY; CDR2 reads SVGEGT. The CDR3 loop reads CASSYFGTDTQYF. The CDR3 region has the DNA TGTGCCAGCAGTTACTTCGGCACAGATACGCAGTATTTT.

The chain uses TRBV4-3 and TRBJ1-1, with 9 bases identical to TRBD1. The germline gives CDR1 LGHNA, CDR2 YSLEER. Unmatched junction bases numbered 3, after V lost 1 base and J lost 3 bases. This CDR3 spans 15 amino acids. CDR3 amino acids: CASSQGTGDDTEAFF. In nucleotides, the CDR3 is TGCGCCAGCAGCCAAGGGACAGGGGATGACACTGAAGCTTTCTTT.

This clonotype was seen a handful of times. The V and J genes are TRBV5-1 and TRBJ1-1; D gene unclear. V was shortened by 1 base and J by 4 bases, with 17 bases between the two germline ends. This CDR3 is 16 amino acids long. The germline V gene has CDR1 SGHRS and CDR2 YFSETQ. CDR3 bases: TGCGCCAGCAGCTTGAGTGGTTTTGCGGATTCCACTGAAGCTTTCTTT. Translation: CASSLSGFADSTEAFF.

This clonotype was seen more than once but under ten times. The chain is built from TRBV4-3 and TRBJ1-4; D is unresolved. Germline V gene sequence: CDR1 LGHNA, CDR2 YSLEER. CDR3 size: 16 residues. Trimming left V 4 bases short and J 8 bases short, with 20 bases between. The CDR3 DNA follows: TGCGCCAGCAGCCGGGTCTTGGGAGGGAACGACGAAAAACTGTTTTTT. The encoded protein is CASSRVLGGNDEKLFF.

This clonotype was counted only a few times. This sequence joins TRBV5-4 and TRBJ2-3, with TRBD2 matching 7 bases. Germline V gene sequence: CDR1 SGHNT, CDR2 YYREEE (reference sequence). The CDR3 covers 18 residues. V gave up 0 bases and J gave up 5 bases; unmatched junction bases: 15. For the CDR3, the DNA is TGTGCCAGCAGCTTGGACGGACTGAGTCGGGGGGACGGAGATACGCAGTATTTT. Translating gives CASSLDGLSRGDGDTQYF. The variable domain in full, completed from reference TRBV5-4 and TRBJ2-3, reads ETGVTQSPTHLIKTRGQQVTLRCSSQSGHNTVSWYQQALGQGPQFIFQYYREEENGRGNFPPRFSGLQFPNYSSELNVNALELDDSALYLCASSLDGLSRGDGDTQYFGPGTRLTVL.

The chain couples TRBV24-1 to TRBJ2-2; perhaps TRBD2 as D (6 bases). Looked up from germline, CDR1 is KGHDR and CDR2 is SFDVKD. The V and J ends lost 0 bases and 7 bases respectively, with 14 bases between them. The CDR3 contains 16 residues. This CDR3 is CATSDLQTQEGGELFF. The CDR3 bases are TGTGCCACCAGTGATTTGCAGACCCAGGAGGGCGGGGAGCTGTTTTTT.

The chain combines TRBV19 with TRBJ2-7; maybe TRBD1 (5 bases). V was clipped by 2 bases and J by 2 bases, with 7 bases between them. Per the germline V gene, CDR1 is LNHDA and CDR2 is SQIVND (reference sequence). CDR3 length: 13 residues. CDR3 nucleotide sequence: TGTGCCAGTAGTATAAGGGGCCCCTACGAGCAGTACTTC. Its translation is CASSIRGPYEQYF.

A few counts support this clonotype. The chain has TRBV3-1 and TRBJ2-7; 9 positions match TRBD2. The CDR3 is 14 amino acids. The germline V gene has CDR1 LGHDT and CDR2 YNNKEL (reference sequence). V shed 4 bases and J 6 bases; nucleotides not matched to a gene: 7. The CDR3 coding sequence is TGTGCCAGCAGCCCCTTCGCGGGAGGGTTCGAGCAGTACTTC. Residues: CASSPFAGGFEQYF.

In the case of this clonotype: The DNA is omitted, as the CDR3 cannot be located on it reliably, and the CDR3 follows TCRdb's listing. The chain joins TRBV9 to TRBJ2-2; TRBD2 was called by the table and not checked on the DNA. The length of the CDR3 is 16 amino acids, counting both ends. The germline gives CDR1 SGDLS, CDR2 YYNGEE. Here the CDR3 reads CASNLSTSRAPGSCFF.

Only a few counts were recorded for this clonotype. This rearrangement joins TRBV6-1 to TRBJ2-1, with 9 bases lining up with TRBD1. Germline V gives CDR1 MNHNS, CDR2 SASEGT. V shed 8 bases and J 9 bases; nucleotides not matched to a gene: 8. The CDR3 spans 13 residues. The CDR3 region has the DNA TGTGCCAGCGGGACAGGGTTACCAACTGAGCAGTTCTTC. Protein product: CASGTGLPTEQFF.

In this sample, this clonotype turned up many times. The chain joins TRBV9 to TRBJ2-1; 7 bases fit TRBD2. The CDR3 consists of 16 residues. V lost 4 bases, J lost 5 bases, and 12 bases stayed unmatched. CDR1 SGDLS and CDR2 YYNGEE come from the germline V gene. The CDR3 DNA reads as TGTGCCAGCAGCCCCCGGAACCGTCTAGCGGACAATGAGCAGTTCTTC. Translated: CASSPRNRLADNEQFF.

V and J are TRBV4-1 and TRBJ1-5; D call uncertain. CDR1 and CDR2 (germline): MGHRA, YSYEKL. The CDR3 has 12 residues. Trimming pared 3 bases from V and 6 bases from J, leaving 6 bases between. The CDR3: CASSHWGQPQHF. CDR3 coding DNA: TGCGCCAGCAGCCATTGGGGTCAGCCCCAGCATTTT.

V gene TRBV29-1 combines with J gene TRBJ2-3; D is possibly TRBD1 (5 bases). Trimming removed 2 bases at V and 1 base at J, with 10 bases between. Germline V gene sequence: CDR1 SQVTM, CDR2 ANQGSEA. CDR3 length: 14 amino acids. The CDR3 DNA reads as TGCAGCGTTGAACTCTTACAGGGCACAGATACGCAGTATTTT. Encoded protein: CSVELLQGTDTQYF.

The chain carries TRBV7-9 and TRBJ2-1; possibly TRBD1 or TRBD2 for D (5 bases each). V was pared by 5 bases and J by 4 bases, with 12 bases between. CDR3 length: 14 residues. Germline V gene sequence: CDR1 SEHNR, CDR2 FQNEAQ (reference sequence). In DNA form, the CDR3 reads TGTGCCAGCAGCGGCCGGGACGGTTACAATGAGCAGTTCTTC. Protein: CASSGRDGYNEQFF.

This chain connects TRBV13 to TRBJ2-7, with D perhaps matching TRBD2 (6 bases). The CDR3 has 14 amino acids. Trimming took 5 bases from V and 6 from J, leaving 17 bases between them. Germline V gene sequence: CDR1 PRHDT, CDR2 FYEKMQ (reference sequence). Written as DNA, the CDR3 is TGTGCCAGCAGCGCCGGGGGACGGCTCTCCGAGCAGTACTTC. Protein sequence: CASSAGGRLSEQYF. Filled out from reference TRBV13 and TRBJ2-7, the complete variable domain reads AAGVIQSPRHLIKEKRETATLKCYPIPRHDTVYWYQQGPGQDPQFLISFYEKMQSDKGSIPDRFSAQQFSDYHSELNMSSLELGDSALYFCASSAGGRLSEQYFGPGTRLTVT.

The chain recombines TRBV4-3 with TRBJ2-6; D is perhaps TRBD2 (5 bases). Trimming took 2 bases from V and 2 from J, leaving 7 bases between them. Germline CDR1 LGHNA, CDR2 YSLEER. The CDR3 is 15 amino acids. Here the CDR3 DNA reads TGCGCCAGCAGCCAAATGAGGGCTGGGGCCAACGTCCTGACTTTC. It is translated as CASSQMRAGANVLTF.